One and the same sample provided the 14 T cell receptor beta chains below, sequenced in a study of blood T cell repertoires in COVID-19. The data were produced by immunoSEQ multiplex PCR, yet TCRdb's version contains in-frame clones alone and is incomplete. The table has approximately 260,000 clones, 89% seen once. What was sequenced was peripheral blood. These receptors originate from a woman aged 40 to 50 who had recovered from COVID-19.

The J gene is TRBJ2-1, the V gene TRBV7-2, with D unresolved. The V gene lost 2 bases and the J gene lost 9 bases, with 8 bases spanning the gap. The CDR3 is 12 residues long. Germline assignment: CDR1 SGHTA and CDR2 FQGNSA. The CDR3 sequence is CASSLNFGEQFF. CDR3 DNA: TGTGCCAGCAGCTTAAATTTCGGTGAGCAGTTCTTC.

This sequence joins TRBV9 and TRBJ2-3, with a tentative D call TRBD1 (5 bases). CDR1 is SGDLS and CDR2 is YYNGEE in the germline V gene. V lost 1 base and J lost 5, with 11 bases in between. The CDR3 consists of 14 residues. In DNA form, the CDR3 reads TGTGCCAGCAGCGTATGGGTAGGGGAAGATACGCAGTATTTT. It specifies CASSVWVGEDTQYF.

V and J are TRBV7-2 and TRBJ1-2, with D unresolved. The CDR3 loop spans 12 amino acids. Germline V gene sequence: CDR1 SGHTA, CDR2 FQGNSA. The germline V and J ends were trimmed by 2 bases and 2 bases, with 3 bases remaining between them. CDR3 region: CASSLRNYGYTF. CDR3 nucleotide sequence: TGTGCCAGCAGCTTACGGAACTATGGCTACACCTTC.

The J gene is TRBJ1-5, the V gene TRBV7-9; D unresolved. The CDR3 runs 15 residues. Germline assignment: CDR1 SEHNR and CDR2 FQNEAQ (reference sequence). V shed 0 bases and J shed 1 base, with 7 bases lying between them. This CDR3 is CASSLAVGSNQPQHF. The DNA for the CDR3 is TGTGCCAGCAGCTTAGCGGTGGGCAGCAATCAGCCCCAGCATTTT.

This chain joins TRBV27 and TRBJ1-3, with D tentatively TRBD1 (5 bases). Germline-derived CDR1 and CDR2 are MNHEY and SMNVEV (reference sequence). Deletions cut 5 bases from V and 4 bases from J, with 12 bases between. The CDR3 runs to 14 residues. Here the CDR3 DNA reads TGTGCCAGCAGTAGTAAAGGGGCAGGAAACACCATATATTTT. Translating it yields CASSSKGAGNTIYF.

CDR3 coding DNA: TGTGCCAGCAGCTTGAGGGGAACTAAGACAAACATTCAGTACTTC. Protein sequence: CASSLRGTKTNIQYF. The chain uses TRBV5-6 and TRBJ2-4, with D tentatively TRBD1 (5 bases). The CDR3 sequence is 15 residues long. In germline, CDR1 is SGHDT, CDR2 YYEEEE. Trimming removed 1 base from V and 6 bases from J, with 14 bases in between.

The chain employs TRBV9 and TRBJ2-5; TRBD1 might be the D (5 bases). Germline V CDR1 and CDR2: SGDLS, YYNGEE. The length of the CDR3 is 14 residues. Trimming stripped 3 bases from V and 7 bases from J, with 16 bases between. CDR3 DNA sequence: TGTGCCAGCAGCGCAGGGTCGGGTCTAGGGACCCAGTACTTC. Amino acid sequence: CASSAGSGLGTQYF. Filled out from reference TRBV9 and TRBJ2-5, the complete variable domain reads DSGVTQTPKHLITATGQRVTLRCSPRSGDLSVYWYQQSLDQGLQFLIQYYNGEERAKGNILERFSAQQFPDLHSELNLSSLELGDSALYFCASSAGSGLGTQYFGPGTRLLVL.

The chain couples TRBV25-1 to TRBJ1-1; 8 nucleotides line up with TRBD1. The CDR3 consists of 15 residues. Germline V gives CDR1 MGHDK, CDR2 SYGVNS. The V and J ends lost 5 bases and 4 bases, in that order; junction bases with no gene match: 9. The CDR3 protein is CASSLQGGTGTEAFF. DNA of the CDR3: TGTGCCAGCAGTCTACAGGGGGGAACCGGCACTGAAGCTTTCTTT.

The rearrangement uses TRBV29-1 and TRBJ2-3, with D perhaps TRBD1 (5 bases). This CDR3 region has 10 residues. The germline CDR1 and CDR2 sequences are SQVTM and ANQGSEA. V lost 7 bases and J lost 6, with 8 bases in between. CDR3 in DNA: TGCAGCGCCCGACAGGATACGCAGTATTTT. This codes for CSARQDTQYF.

The rearrangement joins TRBV28 to TRBJ1-1, with D hard to call. Between the trimmed V and J ends, which lost 5 bases and 7 bases, there was a span of 14 bases. CDR1 MDHEN and CDR2 SYDVKM come from the germline V gene. There are 13 residues in the CDR3. The CDR3 DNA reads as TGTGCCAGCAGTCGCGATTTAGAAAATGAAGCTTTCTTT. Translated: CASSRDLENEAFF.

This chain joins TRBV25-1 and TRBJ2-2; D is ambiguous. V dropped 6 bases and J dropped 6 bases, with 8 bases sitting between them. Germline V CDR1 and CDR2: MGHDK, SYGVNS. The CDR3 covers 12 residues. Written as DNA, the CDR3 is TGTGCCAGCAGCCCCCGGGCCGGGGAGCTGTTTTTT. Translating it yields CASSPRAGELFF.

This chain uses TRBV5-4 with TRBJ2-3; TRBD2 aligns across 11 bases. There are 18 residues in the CDR3. The J segment lost 3 bases and the V segment lost 0 bases, leaving 9 bases of the junction unmatched. The germline V gene has CDR1 SGHNT and CDR2 YYREEE (reference sequence). CDR3 region: CASSLALTSGSKTDTQYF. CDR3 sequence (DNA): TGTGCCAGCAGCTTGGCATTAACTAGCGGGAGTAAGACAGATACGCAGTATTTT.

The rearrangement links TRBV6-5 to TRBJ2-1, with a tentative D call TRBD2 (5 bases). This CDR3 is 16 amino acids long. Germline-derived CDR1 and CDR2 are MNHEY and SVGAGI. V gave up 0 bases and J gave up 6 bases, with 15 bases separating them. CDR3 in DNA: TGTGCCAGCAGTTACTCCCCCGCCGGGAACGGCAATGAGCAGTTCTTC. Protein sequence: CASSYSPAGNGNEQFF.

The gene calls are TRBV19 and TRBJ2-6; no clear D. The CDR3 has 16 residues. Deletions cut 1 base from V and 4 bases from J, with 11 bases between. CDR1 LNHDA and CDR2 SQIVND come from the germline V gene (reference sequence). This CDR3 is CASSIVLGPGANVLTF. In nucleotides, the CDR3 is TGTGCCAGTAGTATAGTTCTGGGCCCCGGGGCCAACGTCCTGACTTTC.